Here is one TCR beta chain with its context. These data come from a study of cytomegalovirus exposure and HLA in healthy donors. CDR1 and CDR2 (germline): LNHDA, SQIVND (reference sequence). V lost 7 bases to trimming and J lost 0 bases, with 12 bases between them. The length of the CDR3 is 15 residues. Clones were read by immunoSEQ multiplex PCR, and TCRdb kept only the in-frame ones, dropping some. The sample has about 69,000 clones, 96% seen once. This chain connects TRBV19 to TRBJ2-2; D possibly corresponds to TRBD2 (6 bases). The receptor was derived from a woman aged 18-29 years in good health and CMV-seropositive. The specimen sequenced was PBMCs. The CDR3 bases are TGTGCCAGTACCCCGACTAGGGCGAACACCGGGGAGCTGTTTTTT. Translation gives CASTPTRANTGELFF. The whole variable domain, filled in from reference TRBV19 and TRBJ2-2, reads DGGITQSPKYLFRKEGQNVTLSCEQNLNHDAMYWYRQDPGQGLRLIYYSQIVNDFQKGDIAEGYSVSREKKESFPLTVTSAQKNPTAFYLCASTPTRANTGELFFGEGSRLTVL.